This T cell receptor beta chain was captured by sequencing in a study of cytomegalovirus exposure and HLA in healthy donors. The overall study: Early release data held around 82 million unique TCRs from HLA-typed donors. Clustering assigned about 80% of the roughly 380 genotyped donors to the Caucasian-associated ancestry cluster. Study-level points and caveats: In a later analysis, productive TCRs from donors in an Asian-associated ancestry cluster reportedly carried fewer N-insertions than the cohort mean.

Concerning this clone: The antigen is not known.

Germline loops: CDR1 LNHDA, CDR2 SQIVND (reference sequence). The CDR3 runs 17 residues. V shed 5 bases and J 1 base; nucleotides not matched to a gene: 9. The study ran its PCR with 60 Vbeta and 13 Jbeta primers. The method was immunoSEQ multiplex PCR; TCRdb's version includes in-frame clones alone and lacks a portion of them. This table has approximately 170,000 clones, approximately 67% appearing once. The sequencing sample was made of PBMCs. The J gene is TRBJ1-5, the V gene TRBV19; 9 bases are a match to TRBD1. This sequence was found in a man aged 40-49 years in good health and CMV-seronegative. This chain's CDR3 is CASSSPYRGLSNQPQHF. CDR3 in DNA: TGTGCCAGTAGTTCCCCTTACAGGGGGCTAAGCAATCAGCCCCAGCATTTT.